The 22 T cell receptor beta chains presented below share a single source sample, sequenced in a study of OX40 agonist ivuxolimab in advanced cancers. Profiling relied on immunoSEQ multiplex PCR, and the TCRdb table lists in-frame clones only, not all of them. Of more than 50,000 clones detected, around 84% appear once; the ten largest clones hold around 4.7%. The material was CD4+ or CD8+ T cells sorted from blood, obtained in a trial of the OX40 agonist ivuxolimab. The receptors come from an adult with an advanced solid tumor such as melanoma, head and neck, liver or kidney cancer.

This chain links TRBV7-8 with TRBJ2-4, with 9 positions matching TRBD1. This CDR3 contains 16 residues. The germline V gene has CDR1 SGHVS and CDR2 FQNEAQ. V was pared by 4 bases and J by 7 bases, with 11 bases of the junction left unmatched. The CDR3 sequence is CASSSVVGQGWNIQYF. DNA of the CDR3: TGTGCCAGCAGCTCGGTGGTTGGACAGGGGTGGAACATTCAGTACTTC.

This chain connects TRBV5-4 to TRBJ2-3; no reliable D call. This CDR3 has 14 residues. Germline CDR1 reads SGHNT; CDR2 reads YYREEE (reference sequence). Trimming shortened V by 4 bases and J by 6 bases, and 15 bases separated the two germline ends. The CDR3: CASSPDRDDDTQYF. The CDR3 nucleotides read TGTGCCAGCAGCCCGGACCGCGATGATGATACGCAGTATTTT.

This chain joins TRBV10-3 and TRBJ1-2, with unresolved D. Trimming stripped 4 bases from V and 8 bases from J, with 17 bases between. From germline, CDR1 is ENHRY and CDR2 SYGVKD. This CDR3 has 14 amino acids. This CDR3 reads CAISGYAGSRGYTF. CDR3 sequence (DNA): TGTGCCATCAGTGGTTACGCCGGCTCTAGGGGCTACACCTTC.

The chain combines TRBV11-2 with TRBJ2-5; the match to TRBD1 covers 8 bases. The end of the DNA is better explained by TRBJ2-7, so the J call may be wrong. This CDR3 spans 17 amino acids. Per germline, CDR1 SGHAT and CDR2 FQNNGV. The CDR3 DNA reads TGTGCCAGCAGCTTAGTCCGCGGACAGGGTAGATTCTACGAGCAGTACTTC. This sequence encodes CASSLVRGQGRFYEQYF.

The CDR3 nucleotides read TGTGCCAGCAGTGCCCGGGACGCCGGCTCTGGGGCCAACGTCCTGACTTTC. Its protein product is CASSARDAGSGANVLTF. The V call is TRBV25-1, the J call TRBJ2-6; D is possibly TRBD1 or TRBD2 (5 bases each). The V end lost 4 bases, the J end lost 0 bases, and 13 bases lay between the germline ends. The CDR3 has 17 amino acids. Germline V gene lookup returns CDR1 MGHDK and CDR2 SYGVNS.

In DNA form, the CDR3 reads TGTGCCAGCAGCTTGAGACCGGGACAGGGTTACGAGCAGTACTTC. Amino acid sequence: CASSLRPGQGYEQYF. The chain couples TRBV11-2 to TRBJ2-7, with 9 bases that match TRBD1. The CDR3 loop spans 15 amino acids. Germline CDR1 and CDR2: SGHAT and FQNNGV. The J segment lost 4 bases and the V segment lost 3 bases, leaving 7 bases of the junction unmatched.

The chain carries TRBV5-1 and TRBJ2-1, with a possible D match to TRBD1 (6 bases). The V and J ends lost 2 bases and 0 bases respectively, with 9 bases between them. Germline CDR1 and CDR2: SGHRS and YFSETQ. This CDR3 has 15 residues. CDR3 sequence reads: CASSFQGSSYNEQFF. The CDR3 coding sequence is TGCGCCAGCAGCTTTCAGGGGAGCTCCTACAATGAGCAGTTCTTC.

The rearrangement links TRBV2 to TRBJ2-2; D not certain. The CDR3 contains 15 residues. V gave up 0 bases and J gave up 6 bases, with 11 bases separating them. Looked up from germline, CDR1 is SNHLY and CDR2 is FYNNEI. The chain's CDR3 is CASSEAAHGPGELFF. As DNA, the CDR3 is TGTGCCAGCAGTGAAGCGGCCCACGGTCCCGGGGAGCTGTTTTTT.

DNA of the CDR3: TGTGCCACCCGATTGGACAGGGTGAGCTCCTATAATTCACCCCTCCACTTT. It translates to CATRLDRVSSYNSPLHF. The chain recombines TRBV10-3 with TRBJ1-6, with 8 positions matching TRBD1. Germline trimming cut 10 bases from V and 0 bases from J; bases unmatched to any gene: 11. The length of the CDR3 is 17 residues. Germline values: CDR1 ENHRY, CDR2 SYGVKD.

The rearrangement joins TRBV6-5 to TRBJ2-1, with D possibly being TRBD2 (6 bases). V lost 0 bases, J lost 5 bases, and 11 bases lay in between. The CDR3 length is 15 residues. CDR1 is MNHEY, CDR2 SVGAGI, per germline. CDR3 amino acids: CASSYSGGEDNEQFF. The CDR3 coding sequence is TGTGCCAGCAGTTACTCGGGGGGAGAGGACAATGAGCAGTTCTTC.

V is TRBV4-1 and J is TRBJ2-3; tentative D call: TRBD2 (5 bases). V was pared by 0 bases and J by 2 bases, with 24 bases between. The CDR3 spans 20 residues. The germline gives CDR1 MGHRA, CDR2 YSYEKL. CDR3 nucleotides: TGCGCCAGCAGCCAAGAAATGGCTAGCCAAGAAGTGGGATACACAGATACGCAGTATTTT. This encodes CASSQEMASQEVGYTDTQYF.

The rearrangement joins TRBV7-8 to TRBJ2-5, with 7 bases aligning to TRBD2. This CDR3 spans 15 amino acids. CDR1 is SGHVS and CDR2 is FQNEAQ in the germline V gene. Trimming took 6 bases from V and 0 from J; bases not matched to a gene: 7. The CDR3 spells CASSMLAVHQETQYF. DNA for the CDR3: TGTGCCAGCAGTATGCTAGCGGTCCACCAAGAGACCCAGTACTTC.

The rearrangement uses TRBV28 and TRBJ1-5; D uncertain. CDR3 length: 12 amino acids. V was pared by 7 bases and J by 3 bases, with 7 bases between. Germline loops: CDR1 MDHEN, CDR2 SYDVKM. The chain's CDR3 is CASIQPNQPQHF. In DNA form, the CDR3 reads TGTGCCAGCATCCAACCCAATCAGCCCCAGCATTTT.

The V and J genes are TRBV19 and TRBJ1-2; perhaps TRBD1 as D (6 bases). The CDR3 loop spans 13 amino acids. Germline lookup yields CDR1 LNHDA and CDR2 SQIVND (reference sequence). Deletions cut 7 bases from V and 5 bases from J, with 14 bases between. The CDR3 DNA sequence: TGTGCCAGTACCGGAGACAGGAGGTATGGCTACACCTTC. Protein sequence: CASTGDRRYGYTF.

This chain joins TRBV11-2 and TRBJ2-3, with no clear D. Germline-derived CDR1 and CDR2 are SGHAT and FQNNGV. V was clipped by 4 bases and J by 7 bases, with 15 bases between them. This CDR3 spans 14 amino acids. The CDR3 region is CASSSLKHPNTQYF. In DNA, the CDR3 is TGTGCCAGCAGCTCGCTGAAACACCCAAATACGCAGTATTTT.

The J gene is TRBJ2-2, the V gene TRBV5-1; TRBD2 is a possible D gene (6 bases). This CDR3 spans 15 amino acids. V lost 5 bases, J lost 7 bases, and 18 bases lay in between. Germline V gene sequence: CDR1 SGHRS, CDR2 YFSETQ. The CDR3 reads CASREAEGGNGELFF. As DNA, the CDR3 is TGCGCCAGCAGGGAGGCGGAGGGCGGCAACGGGGAGCTGTTTTTT. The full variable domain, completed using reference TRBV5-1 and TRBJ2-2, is KAGVTQTPRYLIKTRGQQVTLSCSPISGHRSVSWYQQTPGQGLQFLFEYFSETQRNKGNFPGRFSGRQFSNSRSEMNVSTLELGDSALYLCASREAEGGNGELFFGEGSRLTVL.

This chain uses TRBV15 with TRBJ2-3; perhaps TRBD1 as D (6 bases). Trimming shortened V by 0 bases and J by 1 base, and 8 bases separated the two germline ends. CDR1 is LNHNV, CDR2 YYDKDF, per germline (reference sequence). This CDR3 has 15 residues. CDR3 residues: CATSRERTGTDTQYF. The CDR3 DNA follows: TGTGCCACCAGCAGAGAAAGGACAGGCACAGATACGCAGTATTTT.

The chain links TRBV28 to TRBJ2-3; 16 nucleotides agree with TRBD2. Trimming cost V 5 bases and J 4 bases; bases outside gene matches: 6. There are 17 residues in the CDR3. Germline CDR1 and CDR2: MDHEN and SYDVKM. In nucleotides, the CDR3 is TGTGCCAGCAGTGGACCGGGACTAGCGGGAGGGTCAGATACGCAGTATTTT. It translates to CASSGPGLAGGSDTQYF.

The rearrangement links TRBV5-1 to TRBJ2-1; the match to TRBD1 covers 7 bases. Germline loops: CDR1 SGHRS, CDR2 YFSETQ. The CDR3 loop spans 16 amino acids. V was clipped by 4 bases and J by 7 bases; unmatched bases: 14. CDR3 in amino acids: CASSANTGVVRNEQFF. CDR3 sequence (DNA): TGCGCCAGCAGCGCAAACACAGGGGTCGTAAGAAATGAGCAGTTCTTC.

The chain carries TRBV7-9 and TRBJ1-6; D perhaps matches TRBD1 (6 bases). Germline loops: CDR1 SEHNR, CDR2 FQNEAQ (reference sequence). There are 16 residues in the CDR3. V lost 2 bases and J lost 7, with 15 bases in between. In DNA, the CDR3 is TGTGCCAGCAGCTTAAGCCCCACAGGGAGGAATTCACCCCTCCACTTT. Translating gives CASSLSPTGRNSPLHF.

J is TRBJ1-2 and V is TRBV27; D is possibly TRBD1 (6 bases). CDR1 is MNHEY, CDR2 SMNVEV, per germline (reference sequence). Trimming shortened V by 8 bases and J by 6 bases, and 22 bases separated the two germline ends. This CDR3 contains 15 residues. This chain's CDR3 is CASGTRDTKLHGYTF. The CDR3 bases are TGTGCCAGCGGAACCCGGGACACCAAACTACATGGCTACACCTTC.

CDR3 in DNA: TGTGCCAGCAGCCGGGGGGGGGAGCAGTACTTC. Encoded protein: CASSRGGEQYF. This chain joins TRBV6-6 and TRBJ2-7, with TRBD2 identical over 8 bases. Germline loops: CDR1 MNHNY, CDR2 SVGAGI (reference sequence). The CDR3 has 11 amino acids. The junction had 2 bases not matched to a gene; V was cut back by 6 bases and J by 7 bases.